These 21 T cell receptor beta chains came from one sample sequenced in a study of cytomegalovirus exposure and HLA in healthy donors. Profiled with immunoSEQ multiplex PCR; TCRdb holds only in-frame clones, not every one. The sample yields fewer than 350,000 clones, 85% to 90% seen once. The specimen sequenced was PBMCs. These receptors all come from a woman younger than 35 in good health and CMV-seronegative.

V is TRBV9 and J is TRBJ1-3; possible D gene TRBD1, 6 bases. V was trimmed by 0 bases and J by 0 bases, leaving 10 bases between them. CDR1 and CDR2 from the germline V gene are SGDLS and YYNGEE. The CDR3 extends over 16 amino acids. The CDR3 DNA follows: TGTGCCAGCAGCGTAGCGGCAGGGGCCTCTGGAAACACCATATATTTT. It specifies CASSVAAGASGNTIYF.

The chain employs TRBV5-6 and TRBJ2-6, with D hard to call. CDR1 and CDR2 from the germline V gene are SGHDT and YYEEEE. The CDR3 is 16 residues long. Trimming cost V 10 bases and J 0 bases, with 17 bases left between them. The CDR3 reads CALNDNPGSGANVLTF. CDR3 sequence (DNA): TGTGCCCTAAATGATAATCCGGGCTCTGGGGCCAACGTCCTGACTTTC.

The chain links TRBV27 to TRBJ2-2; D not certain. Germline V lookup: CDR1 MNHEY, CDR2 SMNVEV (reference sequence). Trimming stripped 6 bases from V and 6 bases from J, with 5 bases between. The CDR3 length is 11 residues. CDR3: CASSYAGELFF. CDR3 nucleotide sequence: TGTGCCAGCAGCTATGCCGGGGAGCTGTTTTTT.

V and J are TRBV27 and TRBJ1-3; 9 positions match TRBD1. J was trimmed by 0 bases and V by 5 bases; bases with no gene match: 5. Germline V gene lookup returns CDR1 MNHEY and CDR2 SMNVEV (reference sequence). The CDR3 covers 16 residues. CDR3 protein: CASSRQGVDSGNTIYF. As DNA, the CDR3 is TGTGCCAGCAGTCGACAGGGGGTGGACTCTGGAAACACCATATATTTT.

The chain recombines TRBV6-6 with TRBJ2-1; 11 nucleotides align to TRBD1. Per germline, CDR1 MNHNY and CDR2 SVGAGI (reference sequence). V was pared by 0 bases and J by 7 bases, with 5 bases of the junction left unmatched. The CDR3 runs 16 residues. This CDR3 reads CASSYSGQGAGNEQFF. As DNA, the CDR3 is TGTGCCAGCAGTTACTCCGGACAGGGGGCGGGTAATGAGCAGTTCTTC.

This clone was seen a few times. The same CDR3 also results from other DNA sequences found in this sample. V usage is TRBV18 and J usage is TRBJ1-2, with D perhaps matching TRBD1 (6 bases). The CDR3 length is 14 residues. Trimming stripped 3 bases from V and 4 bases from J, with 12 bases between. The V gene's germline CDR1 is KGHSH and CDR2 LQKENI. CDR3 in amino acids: CASSPPGQPYGYTF. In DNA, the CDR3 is TGTGCCAGCTCACCCCCGGGACAACCCTATGGCTACACCTTC.

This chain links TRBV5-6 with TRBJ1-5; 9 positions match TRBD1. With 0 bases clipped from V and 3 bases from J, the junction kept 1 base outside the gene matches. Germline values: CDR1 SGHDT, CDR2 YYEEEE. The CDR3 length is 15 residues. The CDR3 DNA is TGTGCCAGCAGCTTGGGGACAGGGGCCAATCAGCCCCAGCATTTT. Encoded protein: CASSLGTGANQPQHF. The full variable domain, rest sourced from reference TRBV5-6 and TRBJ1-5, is DAGVTQSPTHLIKTRGQQVTLRCSPKSGHDTVSWYQQALGQGPQFIFQYYEEEERQRGNFPDRFSGHQFPNYSSELNVNALLLGDSALYLCASSLGTGANQPQHFGDGTRLSIL.

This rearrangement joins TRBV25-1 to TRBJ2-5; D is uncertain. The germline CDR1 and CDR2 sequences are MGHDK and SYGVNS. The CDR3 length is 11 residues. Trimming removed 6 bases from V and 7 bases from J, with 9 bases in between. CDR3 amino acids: CASRELGTQYF. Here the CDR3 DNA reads TGTGCCAGCAGGGAGTTAGGGACCCAGTACTTC.

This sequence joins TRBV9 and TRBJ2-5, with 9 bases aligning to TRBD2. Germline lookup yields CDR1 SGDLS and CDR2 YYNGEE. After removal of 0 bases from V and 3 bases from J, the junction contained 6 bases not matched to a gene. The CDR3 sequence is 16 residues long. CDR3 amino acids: CASSVDSGRREETQYF. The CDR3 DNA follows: TGTGCCAGCAGCGTAGATAGCGGGAGAAGGGAAGAGACCCAGTACTTC. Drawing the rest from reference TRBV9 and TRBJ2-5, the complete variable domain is DSGVTQTPKHLITATGQRVTLRCSPRSGDLSVYWYQQSLDQGLQFLIQYYNGEERAKGNILERFSAQQFPDLHSELNLSSLELGDSALYFCASSVDSGRREETQYFGPGTRLLVL.

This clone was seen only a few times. The CDR3 here is CATRDRVDGYTF. The DNA for the CDR3 is TGTGCCACCCGGGACAGGGTCGATGGCTACACCTTC. The rearrangement joins TRBV2 to TRBJ1-2, with 9 bases lining up with TRBD1. CDR1 is SNHLY and CDR2 is FYNNEI in the germline V gene. J lost 6 bases, V lost 10 bases, and 6 bases had no gene match. The CDR3 length is 12 residues.

The CDR3 DNA sequence: TGTGCCACCGTTCGTGACAGGGGGGGCAATGAGCAGTTCTTC. It encodes CATVRDRGGNEQFF. The genes are TRBV10-3 and TRBJ2-1; 9 bases match TRBD1. The CDR3 runs to 14 residues. Germline V gene lookup returns CDR1 ENHRY and CDR2 SYGVKD. V trimming: 10 bases; J trimming: 6 bases; junction bases outside the gene matches: 10.

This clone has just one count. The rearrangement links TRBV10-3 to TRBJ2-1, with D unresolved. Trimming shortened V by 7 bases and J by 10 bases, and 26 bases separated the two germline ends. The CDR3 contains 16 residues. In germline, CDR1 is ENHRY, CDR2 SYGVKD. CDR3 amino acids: CAITSVQKILVREQFF. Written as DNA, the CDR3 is TGTGCCATCACTTCGGTCCAGAAGATCCTCGTGAGGGAGCAGTTCTTC.

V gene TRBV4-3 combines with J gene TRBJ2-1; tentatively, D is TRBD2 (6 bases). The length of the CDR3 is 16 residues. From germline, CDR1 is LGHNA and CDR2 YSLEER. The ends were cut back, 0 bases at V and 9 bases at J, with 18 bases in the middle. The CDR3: CASSQDTWRGVGEQFF. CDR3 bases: TGCGCCAGCAGCCAAGATACATGGCGGGGAGTCGGTGAGCAGTTCTTC.

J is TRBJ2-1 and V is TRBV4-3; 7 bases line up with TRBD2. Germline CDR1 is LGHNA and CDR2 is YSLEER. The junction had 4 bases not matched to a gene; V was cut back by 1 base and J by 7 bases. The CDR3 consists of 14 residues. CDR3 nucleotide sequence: TGCGCCAGCAGCCAAGGGGGGGGTGTAAATGAGCAGTTCTTC. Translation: CASSQGGGVNEQFF.

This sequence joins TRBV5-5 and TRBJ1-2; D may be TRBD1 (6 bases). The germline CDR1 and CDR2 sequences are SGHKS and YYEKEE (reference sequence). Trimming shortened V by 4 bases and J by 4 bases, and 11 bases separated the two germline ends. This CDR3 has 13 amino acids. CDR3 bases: TGTGCCAGCAGCCCGATGACAGGCTATGGCTACACCTTC. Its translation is CASSPMTGYGYTF.

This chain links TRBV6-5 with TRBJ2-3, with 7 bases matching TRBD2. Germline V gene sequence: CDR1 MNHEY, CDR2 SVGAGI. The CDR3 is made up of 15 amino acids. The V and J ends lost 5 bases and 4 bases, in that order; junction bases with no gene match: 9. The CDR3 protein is CASSPSVGGADTQYF. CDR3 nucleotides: TGTGCCAGCAGTCCTTCGGTGGGAGGGGCAGATACGCAGTATTTT.

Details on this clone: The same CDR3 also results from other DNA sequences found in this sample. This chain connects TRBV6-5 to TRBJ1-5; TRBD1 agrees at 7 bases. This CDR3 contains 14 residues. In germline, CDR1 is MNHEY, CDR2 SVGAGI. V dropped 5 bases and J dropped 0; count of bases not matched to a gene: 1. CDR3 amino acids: CASSRDSSNQPQHF. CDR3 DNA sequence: TGTGCCAGCAGTCGGGACAGTAGCAATCAGCCCCAGCATTTT.

The CDR3 sequence is CASSSDRLNEQYF. CDR3 bases: TGTGCCAGCAGCTCGGACAGGTTGAACGAGCAGTACTTC. V is TRBV11-2 and J is TRBJ2-7; TRBD1 matches at 7 bases. The CDR3 extends over 13 amino acids. The J segment lost 5 bases and the V segment lost 4 bases, leaving 5 bases of the junction unmatched. Germline V gene lookup returns CDR1 SGHAT and CDR2 FQNNGV.

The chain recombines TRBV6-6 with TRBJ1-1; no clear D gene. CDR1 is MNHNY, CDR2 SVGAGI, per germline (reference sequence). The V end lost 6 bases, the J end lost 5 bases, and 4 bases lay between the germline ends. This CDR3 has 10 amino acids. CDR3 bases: TGTGCCAGCAGACAAACTGAAGCTTTCTTT. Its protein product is CASRQTEAFF.

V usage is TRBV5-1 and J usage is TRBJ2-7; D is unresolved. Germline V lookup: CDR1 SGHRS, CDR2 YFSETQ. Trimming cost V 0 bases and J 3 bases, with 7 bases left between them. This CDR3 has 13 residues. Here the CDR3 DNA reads TGCGCCAGCAGCTTGGGTCAGGACTACGAGCAGTACTTC. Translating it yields CASSLGQDYEQYF.

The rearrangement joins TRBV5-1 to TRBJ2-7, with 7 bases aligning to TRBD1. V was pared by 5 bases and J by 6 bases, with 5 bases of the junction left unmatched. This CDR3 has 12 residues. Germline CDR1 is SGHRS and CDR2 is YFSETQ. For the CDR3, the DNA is TGCGCCAGCAGGGCAGACAGGGCCGAGCAGTACTTC. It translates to CASRADRAEQYF.